What follows is one TCR beta chain and its context. In the study's own analysis: Sequence data from immunoSEQ were junction-only and lacked quality scores; consequently, filtering differed. TCRdb's table, derived via immunoSEQ multiplex PCR, lists solely in-frame clones and lacks some. The V and J calls and clone size come from that table; D and trimming were worked out from the DNA. This table holds approximately 2.1 million clones, 85% to 95% found once. These data belong to a study of shared clonotypes between healthy human individuals. Overall study context: Serving as donors were two women and a few men, whose ages spanned 18 to 49. CD4 naive cells filled three plates per donor, CD4 memory three, CD8 naive two and CD8 memory one.

In germline, CDR1 is SGHDT, CDR2 YYEEEE. The CDR3 contains 12 residues. V lost 1 base and J 6 bases, leaving 8 bases between the germline ends. Partitioning of CD4+ cells yielded a CD45RA+ naive subset and a CD45RA-negative memory subset. What was sequenced was naive CD4+ T cells from PBMCs. The sample's subset: CD45RA+ positively selected. The sequence was collected from a man between 18 and 29 years old in good health. Some clones in this sample may be carry-over from other donors' samples. This chain connects TRBV5-6 to TRBJ2-7; the D gene is possibly TRBD2 (6 bases). CDR3 DNA: TGTGCCAGCAGCTTGCAGGGACTCGAGCAGTACTTC. It encodes CASSLQGLEQYF. Looking up the rest from reference TRBV5-6 and TRBJ2-7 gives the full variable domain: DAGVTQSPTHLIKTRGQQVTLRCSPKSGHDTVSWYQQALGQGPQFIFQYYEEEERQRGNFPDRFSGHQFPNYSSELNVNALLLGDSALYLCASSLQGLEQYFGPGTRLTVT.